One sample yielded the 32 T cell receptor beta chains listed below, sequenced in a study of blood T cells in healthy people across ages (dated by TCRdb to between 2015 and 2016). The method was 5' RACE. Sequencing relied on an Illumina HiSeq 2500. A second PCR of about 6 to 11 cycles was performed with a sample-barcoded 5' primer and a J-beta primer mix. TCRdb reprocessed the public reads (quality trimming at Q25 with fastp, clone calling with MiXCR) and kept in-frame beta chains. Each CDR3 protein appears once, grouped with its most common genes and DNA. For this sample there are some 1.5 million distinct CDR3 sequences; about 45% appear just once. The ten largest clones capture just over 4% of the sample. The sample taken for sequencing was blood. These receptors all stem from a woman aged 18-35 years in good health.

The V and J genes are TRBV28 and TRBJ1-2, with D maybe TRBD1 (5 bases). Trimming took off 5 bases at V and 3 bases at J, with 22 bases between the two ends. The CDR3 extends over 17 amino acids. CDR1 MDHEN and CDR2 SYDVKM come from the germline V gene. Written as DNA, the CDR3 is TGTGCCAGCAGTACCTGGACATTAAAGGAGACCGACTATGGCTACACCTTC. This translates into CASSTWTLKETDYGYTF.

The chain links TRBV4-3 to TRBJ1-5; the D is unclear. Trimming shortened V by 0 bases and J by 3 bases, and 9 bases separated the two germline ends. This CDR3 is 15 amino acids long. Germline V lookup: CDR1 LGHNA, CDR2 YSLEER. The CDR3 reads CASSQDTGFNQPQHF. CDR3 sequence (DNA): TGCGCCAGCAGCCAAGATACGGGGTTCAATCAGCCCCAGCATTTT.

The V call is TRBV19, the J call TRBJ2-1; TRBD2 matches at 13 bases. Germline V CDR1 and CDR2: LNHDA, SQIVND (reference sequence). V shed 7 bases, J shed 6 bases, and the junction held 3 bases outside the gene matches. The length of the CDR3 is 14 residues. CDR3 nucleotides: TGTGCCAGTACCGGGACTAGCGGGATCAATGAGCAGTTCTTC. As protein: CASTGTSGINEQFF.

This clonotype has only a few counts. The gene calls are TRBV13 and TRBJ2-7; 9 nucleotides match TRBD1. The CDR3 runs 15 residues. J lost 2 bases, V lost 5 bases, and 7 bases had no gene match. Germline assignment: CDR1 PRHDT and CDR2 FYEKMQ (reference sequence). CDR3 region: CASSLRGQGTYEQYF. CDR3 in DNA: TGTGCCAGCAGCCTCAGGGGACAGGGAACCTACGAGCAGTACTTC.

The CDR3 DNA reads as TGTGCCAGCATCTATCGGGGTAACAATGAGCAGTTCTTC. Protein product: CASIYRGNNEQFF. The chain is built from TRBV12-3 or TRBV12-4 and TRBJ2-1; TRBD2 might be the D (5 bases). The CDR3 contains 13 residues. Trimming took 7 bases from V and 5 from J, leaving 12 bases between them.

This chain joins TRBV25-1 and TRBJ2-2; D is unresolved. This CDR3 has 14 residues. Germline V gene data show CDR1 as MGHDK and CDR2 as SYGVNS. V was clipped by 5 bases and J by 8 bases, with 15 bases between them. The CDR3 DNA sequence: TGTGCCAGCAGTTTACCGGATCCTGTTGGGGAGCTGTTTTTT. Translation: CASSLPDPVGELFF.

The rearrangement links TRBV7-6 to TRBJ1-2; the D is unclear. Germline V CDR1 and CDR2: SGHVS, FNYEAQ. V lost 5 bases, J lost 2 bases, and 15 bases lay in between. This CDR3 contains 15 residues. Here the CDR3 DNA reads TGTGCCAGCAGCCCTAACGACGGTGGAAACTATGGCTACACCTTC. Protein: CASSPNDGGNYGYTF.

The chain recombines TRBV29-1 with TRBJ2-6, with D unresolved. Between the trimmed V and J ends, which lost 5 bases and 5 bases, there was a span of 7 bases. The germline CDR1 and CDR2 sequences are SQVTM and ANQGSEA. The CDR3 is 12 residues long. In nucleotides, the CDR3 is TGCAGCGTTTCCCCCAGGGCCAACGTCCTGACTTTC. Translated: CSVSPRANVLTF.

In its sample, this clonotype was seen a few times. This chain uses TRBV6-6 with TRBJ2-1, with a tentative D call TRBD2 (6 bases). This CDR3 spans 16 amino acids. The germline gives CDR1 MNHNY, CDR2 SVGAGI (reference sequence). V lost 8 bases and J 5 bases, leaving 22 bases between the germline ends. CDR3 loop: CASGPYVGGRNNEQFF. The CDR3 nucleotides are TGTGCCAGCGGTCCTTATGTGGGAGGTCGAAACAATGAGCAGTTCTTC.

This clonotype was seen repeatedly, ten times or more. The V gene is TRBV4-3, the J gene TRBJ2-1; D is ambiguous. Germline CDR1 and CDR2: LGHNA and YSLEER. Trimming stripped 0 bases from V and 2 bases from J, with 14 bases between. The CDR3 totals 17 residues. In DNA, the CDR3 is TGCGCCAGCAGCCAAGATCGGGCGTCTACTCCCTACAATGAGCAGTTCTTC. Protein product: CASSQDRASTPYNEQFF.

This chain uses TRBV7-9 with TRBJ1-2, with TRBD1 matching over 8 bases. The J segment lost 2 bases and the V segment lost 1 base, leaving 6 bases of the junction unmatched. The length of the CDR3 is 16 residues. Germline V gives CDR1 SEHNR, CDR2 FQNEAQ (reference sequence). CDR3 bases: TGTGCCAGCAGCTTAGGGACAGGGAACATCAACTATGGCTACACCTTC. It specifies CASSLGTGNINYGYTF.

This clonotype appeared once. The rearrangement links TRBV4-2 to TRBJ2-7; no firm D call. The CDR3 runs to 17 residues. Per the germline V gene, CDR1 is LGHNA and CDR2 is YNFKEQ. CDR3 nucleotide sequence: TGTGCGACCAGCCCCTGGATGACGGAGTCGCTATCCTACGAGCAGTACTTC. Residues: CATSPWMTESLSYEQYF.

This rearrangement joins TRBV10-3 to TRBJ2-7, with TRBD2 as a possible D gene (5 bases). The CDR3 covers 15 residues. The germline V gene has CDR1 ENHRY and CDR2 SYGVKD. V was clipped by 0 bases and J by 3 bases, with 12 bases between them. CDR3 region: CAISESGMAGYEQYF. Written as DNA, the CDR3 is TGTGCCATCAGTGAGTCGGGGATGGCGGGCTACGAGCAGTACTTC.

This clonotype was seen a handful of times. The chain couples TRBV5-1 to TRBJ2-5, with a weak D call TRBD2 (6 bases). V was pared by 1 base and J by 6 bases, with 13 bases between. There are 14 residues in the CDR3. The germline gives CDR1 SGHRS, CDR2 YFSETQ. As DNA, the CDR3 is TGCGCCAGCAGCTTGACCGGGGGTTCAAAGACCCAGTACTTC. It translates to CASSLTGGSKTQYF.

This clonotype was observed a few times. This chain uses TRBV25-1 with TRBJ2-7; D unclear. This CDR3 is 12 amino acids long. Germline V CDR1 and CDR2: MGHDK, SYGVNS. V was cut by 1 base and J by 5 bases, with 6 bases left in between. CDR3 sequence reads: CASSEFEDEQYF. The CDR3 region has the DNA TGTGCCAGCAGTGAATTTGAGGACGAGCAGTACTTC.

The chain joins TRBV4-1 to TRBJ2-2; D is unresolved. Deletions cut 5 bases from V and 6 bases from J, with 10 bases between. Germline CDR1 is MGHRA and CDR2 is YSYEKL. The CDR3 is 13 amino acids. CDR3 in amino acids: CASSSVVAGELFF. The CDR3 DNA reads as TGCGCCAGCAGCTCGGTCGTGGCCGGGGAGCTGTTTTTT.

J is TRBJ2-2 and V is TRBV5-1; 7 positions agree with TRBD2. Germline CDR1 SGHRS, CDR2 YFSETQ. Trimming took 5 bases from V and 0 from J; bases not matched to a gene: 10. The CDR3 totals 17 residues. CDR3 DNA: TGCGCCAGCAGTCAGCGGGCGGGAGAGACGAACACCGGGGAGCTGTTTTTT. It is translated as CASSQRAGETNTGELFF.

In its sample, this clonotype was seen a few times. As DNA, the CDR3 is TGTGCCAGCAGTACCCATGATAGCAATCAGCCCCAGCATTTT. Its protein product is CASSTHDSNQPQHF. The rearrangement uses TRBV6-2 or TRBV6-3 and TRBJ1-5; unclear D gene. V was pared by 5 bases and J by 0 bases, with 8 bases between. The V gene's germline CDR1 is MNHEY and CDR2 SVGEGT. The CDR3 is made up of 14 amino acids.

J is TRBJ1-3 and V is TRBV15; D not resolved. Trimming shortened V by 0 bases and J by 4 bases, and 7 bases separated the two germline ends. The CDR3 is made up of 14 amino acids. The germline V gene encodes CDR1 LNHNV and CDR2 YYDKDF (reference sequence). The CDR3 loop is CATSRDLQGNTIYF. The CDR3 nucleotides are TGTGCCACCAGCAGAGATCTACAGGGAAACACCATATATTTT.

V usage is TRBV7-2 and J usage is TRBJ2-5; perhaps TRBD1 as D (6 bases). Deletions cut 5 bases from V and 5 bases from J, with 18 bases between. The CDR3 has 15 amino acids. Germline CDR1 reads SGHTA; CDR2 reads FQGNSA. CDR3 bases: TGTGCCAGCAGCCCAGGGGACGGAGATCGGGAGACCCAGTACTTC. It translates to CASSPGDGDRETQYF.

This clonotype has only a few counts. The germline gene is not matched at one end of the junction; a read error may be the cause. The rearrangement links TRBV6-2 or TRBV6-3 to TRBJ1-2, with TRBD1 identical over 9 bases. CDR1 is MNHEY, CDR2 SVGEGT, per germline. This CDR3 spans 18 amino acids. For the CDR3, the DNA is TGTGCCAGCACCTGGGGCCTAGGACAGGGGATCACCAACTTTGGCTACACCTTC. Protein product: CASTWGLGQGITNFGYTF.

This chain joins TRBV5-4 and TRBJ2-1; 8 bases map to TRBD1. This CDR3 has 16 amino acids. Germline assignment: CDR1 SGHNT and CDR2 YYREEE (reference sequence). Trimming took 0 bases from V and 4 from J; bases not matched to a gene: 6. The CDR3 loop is CASSLVGGQGYNEQFF. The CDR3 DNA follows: TGTGCCAGCAGCTTGGTTGGCGGACAGGGTTACAATGAGCAGTTCTTC.

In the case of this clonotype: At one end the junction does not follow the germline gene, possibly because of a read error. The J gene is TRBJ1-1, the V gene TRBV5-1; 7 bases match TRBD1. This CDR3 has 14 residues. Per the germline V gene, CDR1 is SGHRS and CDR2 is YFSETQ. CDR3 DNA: TGCGCCAGCAGCCCACAGGGGTCGAACACTGAAACTTTCTTT. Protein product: CASSPQGSNTETFF.

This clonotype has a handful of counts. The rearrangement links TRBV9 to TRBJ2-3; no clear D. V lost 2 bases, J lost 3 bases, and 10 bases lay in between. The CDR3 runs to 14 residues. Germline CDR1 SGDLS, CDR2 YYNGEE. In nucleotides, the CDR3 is TGTGCCAGCAGCGTCCAATTGGGAACAGATACGCAGTATTTT. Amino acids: CASSVQLGTDTQYF.

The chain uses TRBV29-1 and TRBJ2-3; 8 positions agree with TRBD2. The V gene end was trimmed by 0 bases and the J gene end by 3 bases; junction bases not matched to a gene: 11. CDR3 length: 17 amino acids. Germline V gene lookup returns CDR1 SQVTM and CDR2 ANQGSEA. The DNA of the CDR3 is TGCAGCGTTGAAGAGCGGGGAGGAGCGGGAGAAACAGATACGCAGTATTTT. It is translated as CSVEERGGAGETDTQYF.

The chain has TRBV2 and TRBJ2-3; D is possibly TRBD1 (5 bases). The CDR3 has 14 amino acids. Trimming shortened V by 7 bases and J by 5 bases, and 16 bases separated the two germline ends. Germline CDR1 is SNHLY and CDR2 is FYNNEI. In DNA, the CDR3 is TGTGCCAGCAAGGCCAGGGTAGTAGTAGATACGCAGTATTTT. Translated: CASKARVVVDTQYF.

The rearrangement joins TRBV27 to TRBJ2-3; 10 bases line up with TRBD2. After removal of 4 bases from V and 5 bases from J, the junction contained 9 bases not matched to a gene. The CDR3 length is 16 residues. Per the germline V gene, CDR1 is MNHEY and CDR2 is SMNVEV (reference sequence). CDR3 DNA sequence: TGTGCCAGCAGTTCCAGACTCCTAGCGGGAGTAGATACGCAGTATTTT. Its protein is CASSSRLLAGVDTQYF.

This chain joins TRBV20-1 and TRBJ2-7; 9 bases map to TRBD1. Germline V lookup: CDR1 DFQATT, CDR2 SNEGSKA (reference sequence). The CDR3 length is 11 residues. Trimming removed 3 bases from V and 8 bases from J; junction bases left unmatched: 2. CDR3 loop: CSARDRGKQYF. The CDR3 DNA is TGCAGTGCTAGGGACAGGGGTAAGCAGTACTTC.

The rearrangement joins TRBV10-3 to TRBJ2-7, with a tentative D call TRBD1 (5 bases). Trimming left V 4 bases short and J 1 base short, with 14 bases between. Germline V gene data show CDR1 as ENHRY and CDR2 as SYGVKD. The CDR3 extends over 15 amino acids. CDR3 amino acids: CAISVDSQYSYEQYF. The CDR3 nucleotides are TGTGCCATCAGTGTCGACAGTCAGTATTCCTACGAGCAGTACTTC.

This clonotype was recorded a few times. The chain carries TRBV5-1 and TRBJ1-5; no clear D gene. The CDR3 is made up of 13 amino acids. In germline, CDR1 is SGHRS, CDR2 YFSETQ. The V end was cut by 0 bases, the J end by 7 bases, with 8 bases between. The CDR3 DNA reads TGCGCCAGCAGCTTGGGGGGATGGCAGCCCCAGCATTTT. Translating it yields CASSLGGWQPQHF.

CDR3 coding DNA: TGCAGTGCTACGGGACCAGCGGGAGTTGGAAGAGGAGAGACCCAGTACTTC. Translation: CSATGPAGVGRGETQYF. This chain connects TRBV20-1 to TRBJ2-5, with 8 bases lining up with TRBD2. Per germline, CDR1 DFQATT and CDR2 SNEGSKA (reference sequence). The CDR3 is 17 amino acids. V shed 4 bases, J shed 4 bases, and the junction held 17 bases outside the gene matches.

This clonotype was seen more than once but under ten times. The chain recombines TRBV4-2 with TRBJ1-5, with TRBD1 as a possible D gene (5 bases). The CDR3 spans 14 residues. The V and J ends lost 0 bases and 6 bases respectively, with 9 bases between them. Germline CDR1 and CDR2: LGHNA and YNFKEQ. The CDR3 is CASSQDGGGQPQHF. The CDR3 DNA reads TGTGCCAGCAGCCAAGATGGGGGGGGTCAGCCCCAGCATTTT.